The rows below give T cell receptor beta chains drawn from one sample of a study of tumor and adjacent non-tumor tissue in lung cancer. TCRdb passed the multiplex PCR reads through MiXCR, listing each CDR3 protein once. Of fewer than 85,000 distinct CDR3 sequences in the sample, roughly 80% were seen once. The sample consisted of lung tumor tissue. The receptor source for this set is a woman in her forties or fifties with non-small cell lung cancer. Both conserved end residues are part of each CDR3. The order of the fields is V gene, clone size, J gene, D gene, CDR3 DNA, CDR3 protein. A D gene is named only where the DNA matches it firmly. Size is stated for part of the rows, as once, few or many counts, or as a class when the clone is expanded.

V gene: TRBV4-1
clone size: -
J gene: TRBJ2-5
D gene: -
CDR3 DNA: TGCACCAGCAGCCAAGCCAAGAGGAACGGCCAGGAGACCCAGTGCTTC
CDR3 protein: CTSSQAKRNGQETQCF

V gene: TRBV6-1
clone size: -
J gene: TRBJ2-3
D gene: TRBD2
CDR3 DNA: TGTGCCAGTAGACCAGCGGGAGGGATCATAGATACGCAGTATTTT
CDR3 protein: CASRPAGGIIDTQYF

V gene: TRBV4-3
clone size: -
J gene: TRBJ1-5
D gene: -
CDR3 DNA: TGCGTCAGCAGCCAAGAGATAGGCGCAGGAGGGAGTAATCAGCCCCAGCATTTT
CDR3 protein: CVSSQEIGAGGSNQPQHF

V gene: TRBV4-1
clone size: -
J gene: TRBJ1-1
D gene: -
CDR3 DNA: TGCGCCAGCAGCCAAGATCACTACAGGATGAACACTGAAGCTTACTTT
CDR3 protein: CASSQDHYRMNTEAYF

V gene: TRBV21-1
clone size: -
J gene: TRBJ2-3
D gene: -
CDR3 DNA: TGTGCCAGCACTCCCGGCCGCGGGGAGGCTAACACAGATACGCAGTATTTT
CDR3 protein: CASTPGRGEANTDTQYF

V gene: TRBV20-1
clone size: -
J gene: TRBJ2-1
D gene: -
CDR3 DNA: TGCAGTGCTAGGACTAATGCGTACAATGAGCAGTTTTTC
CDR3 protein: CSARTNAYNEQFF

V gene: TRBV6-1
clone size: once
J gene: TRBJ2-3
D gene: -
CDR3 DNA: TGTGCCAGCTTTGACTCACCTCTCACAGATACGCAATATTTT
CDR3 protein: CASFDSPLTDTQYF

V gene: TRBV10-2
clone size: -
J gene: TRBJ1-1
D gene: -
CDR3 DNA: TGCGTCAGCAAAACGACAGGCGTCATGAACACTGAAGTTTTCTTT
CDR3 protein: CVSKTTGVMNTEVFF

V gene: TRBV12-3/TRBV12-4
clone size: few
J gene: TRBJ2-7
D gene: -
CDR3 DNA: TGTGCCAGCAGTACCCCAGCGAGAGACCTAGCCTACGAGCAGTACTTC
CDR3 protein: CASSTPARDLAYEQYF

V gene: TRBV20-1
clone size: -
J gene: TRBJ2-7
D gene: TRBD2
CDR3 DNA: TGCAGTGCTAGGAGGATCCTTGTAGCGGGAGGGCCCTGGAGGTACGAGCAGTACTTC
CDR3 protein: CSARRILVAGGPWRYEQYF

V gene: TRBV14
clone size: -
J gene: TRBJ2-2
D gene: TRBD2
CDR3 DNA: TGTGCCAGCAGCCATACTAGCGGGAGGATCACCGAGGAGGTGTTTTTT
CDR3 protein: CASSHTSGRITEEVFF

V gene: TRBV7-2
clone size: few
J gene: TRBJ1-5
D gene: -
CDR3 DNA: TGTGCCAGCAGCTTAGGAGATCAGCCCCAGCATTTT
CDR3 protein: CASSLGDQPQHF

V gene: TRBV6-1
clone size: -
J gene: TRBJ2-7
D gene: -
CDR3 DNA: TGTGCCAGCAGTGATGCGCCAGGAGCCGGAGAGCAGTACTTC
CDR3 protein: CASSDAPGAGEQYF

V gene: TRBV11-1
clone size: -
J gene: TRBJ2-3
D gene: -
CDR3 DNA: TGTGCCAGCAGAGGGATGGGGATGGGTACGCAGTATTTT
CDR3 protein: CASRGMGMGTQYF

V gene: TRBV18
clone size: few
J gene: TRBJ2-3
D gene: -
CDR3 DNA: TGTGCCAGCTCACCACCAATTGGCGATACGCAGTATTTT
CDR3 protein: CASSPPIGDTQYF

V gene: TRBV11-2
clone size: -
J gene: TRBJ2-3
D gene: TRBD2
CDR3 DNA: TGTGCCAGCGGCTTGGACCCAGGACTAGCGGGAGCAGATACGAAGTATTTT
CDR3 protein: CASGLDPGLAGADTKYF

V gene: TRBV11-2
clone size: once
J gene: TRBJ2-1
D gene: TRBD2
CDR3 DNA: TGCCTCAGCATGGGACTACCTGACGAGCTGTTCTTC
CDR3 protein: CLSMGLPDELFF

V gene: TRBV20-1
clone size: -
J gene: TRBJ2-3
D gene: -
CDR3 DNA: TGCAATGCTAGAATACAGACTAGCACAGATACGCAGTATTTT
CDR3 protein: CNARIQTSTDTQYF

V gene: TRBV12-3/TRBV12-4
clone size: -
J gene: TRBJ2-5
D gene: TRBD2
CDR3 DNA: TGTGCCAGCGCCATCGTGGCGGGAGGGCGAGAGACCCAGCACTTC
CDR3 protein: CASAIVAGGRETQHF

V gene: TRBV20-1
clone size: -
J gene: TRBJ2-1
D gene: -
CDR3 DNA: TGCAGTGCCGTAGCGCCTTACTCCTATAATGAGCACTTCTTC
CDR3 protein: CSAVAPYSYNEHFF

V gene: TRBV12-3/TRBV12-4
clone size: -
J gene: TRBJ2-3
D gene: -
CDR3 DNA: TGTGCCAGCAGTTTGGAACTAGCAGGCCGGGGAGATACGCAGTATTTT
CDR3 protein: CASSLELAGRGDTQYF

V gene: TRBV6-1
clone size: -
J gene: TRBJ1-1
D gene: TRBD1
CDR3 DNA: TGTGCCAGCAGGGACAGGGATCACACCGAAGCTTTCTTT
CDR3 protein: CASRDRDHTEAFF

V gene: TRBV20-1
clone size: -
J gene: TRBJ2-7
D gene: -
CDR3 DNA: TGCAGTGTTTCCGAAGCGAGAGCCGATGATTCCTACGAGCAGTACTTC
CDR3 protein: CSVSEARADDSYEQYF

V gene: TRBV12-3/TRBV12-4
clone size: -
J gene: TRBJ1-4
D gene: -
CDR3 DNA: TGTGTCAGCAGCCGGACAGTCAGTGAAAGACTGTTTTTT
CDR3 protein: CVSSRTVSERLFF

V gene: TRBV6-1
clone size: -
J gene: TRBJ2-3
D gene: -
CDR3 DNA: TGTGTCAGCAGTGAAGGCGAGGATCTGGATACGCAGTATTTT
CDR3 protein: CVSSEGEDLDTQYF

V gene: TRBV28
clone size: -
J gene: TRBJ1-2
D gene: -
CDR3 DNA: TGTGCCAGCAGCTACACGGTTAACTATGACTACACCTTC
CDR3 protein: CASSYTVNYDYTF

V gene: TRBV9
clone size: -
J gene: TRBJ1-3
D gene: -
CDR3 DNA: TGTGCCAGCAGCGTGTACACCGGGGGTACTGGAAACACCATATATTTT
CDR3 protein: CASSVYTGGTGNTIYF

V gene: TRBV30
clone size: many
J gene: TRBJ2-7
D gene: TRBD1
CDR3 DNA: TGTGCCTGGAGTGCTTTGGGACAGGGTTTTGGCGAGCAGTACTTC
CDR3 protein: CAWSALGQGFGEQYF

V gene: TRBV4-2
clone size: many
J gene: TRBJ2-1
D gene: TRBD2
CDR3 DNA: TGTGCCAGCAGCCAACGGACTAGCGGGGGCGCTGAGCAGTTCTTC
CDR3 protein: CASSQRTSGGAEQFF

V gene: TRBV29-1
clone size: -
J gene: TRBJ2-1
D gene: -
CDR3 DNA: TGCAGAGTTGGGAGTGGGAGCAATGAGCAGTTCTTC
CDR3 protein: CRVGSGSNEQFF

V gene: TRBV15
clone size: -
J gene: TRBJ2-3
D gene: -
CDR3 DNA: TGTGCCACCAGCAGATATCTTTTGCTAGCCACTAGCATAGATACGCAGTATTTT
CDR3 protein: CATSRYLLLATSIDTQYF

V gene: TRBV20-1
clone size: -
J gene: TRBJ2-7
D gene: -
CDR3 DNA: TGCGGTGCTAGATCAATCGAGAAACCCCCCTACGAGCAGTACTTC
CDR3 protein: CGARSIEKPPYEQYF

V gene: TRBV11-1
clone size: -
J gene: TRBJ2-1
D gene: -
CDR3 DNA: TGTGCCAGCACCCCACAGGGTGTGGATGAGCAGTTCTTC
CDR3 protein: CASTPQGVDEQFF

V gene: TRBV29-1
clone size: -
J gene: TRBJ1-2
D gene: -
CDR3 DNA: TGCAGCGCCGATGACATCAACTATGGCTACAGCTTC
CDR3 protein: CSADDINYGYSF

V gene: TRBV12-3/TRBV12-4
clone size: -
J gene: TRBJ1-5
D gene: -
CDR3 DNA: TGTGCCAGCACTCAGTGGGATCAGACCCAGCATTTT
CDR3 protein: CASTQWDQTQHF

V gene: TRBV29-1
clone size: -
J gene: TRBJ2-3
D gene: -
CDR3 DNA: TGCAGCGTCCGAGGGCATGGCATACATACGCAGTATTTT
CDR3 protein: CSVRGHGIHTQYF

V gene: TRBV6-1
clone size: once
J gene: TRBJ2-4
D gene: -
CDR3 DNA: TGTGCCAGCAATGAAGAGTCTGGACAGATAAACATTCAGTACTTC
CDR3 protein: CASNEESGQINIQYF

V gene: TRBV20-1
clone size: -
J gene: TRBJ2-7
D gene: TRBD1
CDR3 DNA: TGCAGTGTCAGAACCGGGACAGCGTACAGATCCTACGAGCAGTACTTC
CDR3 protein: CSVRTGTAYRSYEQYF

V gene: TRBV11-2
clone size: few
J gene: TRBJ1-2
D gene: -
CDR3 DNA: TGTGTCAGTAGCTTAGCTCTGGGGACCGGCTACACCTTC
CDR3 protein: CVSSLALGTGYTF

V gene: TRBV10-3
clone size: -
J gene: TRBJ2-3
D gene: -
CDR3 DNA: TGTACCATCAGTAAGTCGTCGCTCTCCACAGATACGCAGTATTTT
CDR3 protein: CTISKSSLSTDTQYF

V gene: TRBV29-1
clone size: -
J gene: TRBJ2-7
D gene: TRBD2
CDR3 DNA: TGCAGCGCCCTAGCGGGGTCCTATGAGCACTACTTC
CDR3 protein: CSALAGSYEHYF

V gene: TRBV6-6
clone size: -
J gene: TRBJ2-7
D gene: TRBD2
CDR3 DNA: TGTGCCAGCAGTTACTTGTCCCCAAGCGGGAGTACCTACAAGCAGTACTTC
CDR3 protein: CASSYLSPSGSTYKQYF

V gene: TRBV20-1
clone size: -
J gene: TRBJ2-7
D gene: -
CDR3 DNA: TGCAATGCTAGGACAATCGACGAGCACTACTTC
CDR3 protein: CNARTIDEHYF

V gene: TRBV20-1
clone size: -
J gene: TRBJ2-7
D gene: TRBD1
CDR3 DNA: TGCAGAGCTAGAGATTTGGACAGGGGCTACGAGCAATACTTC
CDR3 protein: CRARDLDRGYEQYF

V gene: TRBV4-1
clone size: -
J gene: TRBJ1-2
D gene: -
CDR3 DNA: TGCGCCTGCAGCCAACCAGAGTCGATACATGGCTACACCTTC
CDR3 protein: CACSQPESIHGYTF

V gene: TRBV6-1
clone size: -
J gene: TRBJ2-1
D gene: TRBD1
CDR3 DNA: TGTGCCAGCAGCACTCCAGGGGGCGGAGAGATCAATGAGCAGCTCTTC
CDR3 protein: CASSTPGGGEINEQLF

V gene: TRBV20-1
clone size: -
J gene: TRBJ1-1
D gene: -
CDR3 DNA: TGCAGTGCCCCGAGCTGGGGAGGCATTGAAGCTTTCTTT
CDR3 protein: CSAPSWGGIEAFF

V gene: TRBV28
clone size: -
J gene: TRBJ2-1
D gene: TRBD2
CDR3 DNA: TGTGCCAGCATTCTGACTAGCGGATACAATGAGCGGTTCTTC
CDR3 protein: CASILTSGYNERFF

V gene: TRBV29-1
clone size: once
J gene: TRBJ1-2
D gene: -
CDR3 DNA: TGCATCGTTGGAGTCGGGGGCTATGGCTACACCTTC
CDR3 protein: CIVGVGGYGYTF

V gene: TRBV20-1
clone size: -
J gene: TRBJ2-1
D gene: -
CDR3 DNA: TGTAGTGTTAGAGATGTAGAGCGTGAGCAGTTCTTC
CDR3 protein: CSVRDVEREQFF